One and the same sample provided the 28 T cell receptor beta chains below, sequenced in a study of blood T cell repertoires in COVID-19 (dated by TCRdb to the early 2020s). Libraries were made using the immunoSEQ multiplex PCR assay. As stored in TCRdb, this immuneACCESS dataset retains in-frame rearrangements with V and J assigned. A fraction of the clones does not appear; measured against another copy, unresolved V genes explain less than half of the discrepancy, and the remainder lacks a known reason. Recorded for this sample are fewer than 150,000 clones; less than 90% of them occurred a single time. The ten largest account for 15% to 20% of the sample. Sequenced input: PBMCs or T cells enriched from blood (not recorded which). These receptors originate from a man aged 30 to 45 who had recovered from COVID-19.

V gene TRBV5-4 combines with J gene TRBJ1-2; TRBD1 might be the D (6 bases). CDR1 and CDR2 from the germline V gene are SGHNT and YYREEE (reference sequence). Deletions cut 0 bases from V and 3 bases from J, with 9 bases between. The length of the CDR3 is 14 residues. CDR3 residues: CASSLGQDYYGYTF. CDR3 in DNA: TGTGCCAGCAGCTTGGGACAGGACTACTATGGCTACACCTTC.

This chain joins TRBV28 and TRBJ1-4; D may be TRBD1 (6 bases). This CDR3 region has 15 residues. Germline CDR1 is MDHEN and CDR2 is SYDVKM. V lost 4 bases and J lost 0, with 9 bases in between. This chain's CDR3 is CASSSQGTTNEKLFF. CDR3 coding DNA: TGTGCCAGCAGTTCTCAGGGGACAACTAATGAAAAACTGTTTTTT.

This clone was recorded once. The rearrangement uses TRBV20-1 and TRBJ1-1, with D perhaps TRBD1 (6 bases). The CDR3 is made up of 14 amino acids. Deletions cut 3 bases from V and 1 base from J, with 12 bases between. The germline gives CDR1 DFQATT, CDR2 SNEGSKA (reference sequence). CDR3 DNA: TGCAGTGCTAGTATCACAGGGTGGAACACTGAAGCTTTCTTT. Protein sequence: CSASITGWNTEAFF.

The gene calls are TRBV3-1 (or the pseudogene TRBV3-2) and TRBJ1-1; no reliable D call. The CDR3 runs 15 residues. The germline gives CDR1 LGHDT, CDR2 YNNKEL (reference sequence). With 6 bases removed from V and 3 bases from J, the gap between germline ends came to 17 bases. The DNA for the CDR3 is TGTGCCAGCAGGCCTCTCTTCAGTTTCGACACTGAAGCTTTCTTT. It translates to CASRPLFSFDTEAFF.

This chain joins TRBV7-3 and TRBJ2-1; 8 bases match TRBD2. J gave up 7 bases and V 1 base, and 6 bases lay outside the gene matches. CDR1 is SGHTA, CDR2 FQGTGA, per germline. The CDR3 has 15 residues. The CDR3 is CASSLKVGLGNEQFF. CDR3 sequence (DNA): TGTGCCAGCAGCTTAAAGGTGGGACTAGGAAATGAGCAGTTCTTC.

This clone was seen only once. This rearrangement joins TRBV19 to TRBJ1-4, with 10 bases that match TRBD1. J lost 10 bases, V lost 4 bases, and 12 bases had no gene match. The length of the CDR3 is 16 residues. Germline assignment: CDR1 LNHDA and CDR2 SQIVND (reference sequence). In DNA form, the CDR3 reads TGTGCCAGTAGTACCCATCCGGGACAGGGGCCTGGAAAACTGTTTTTT. Translating gives CASSTHPGQGPGKLFF.

The rearrangement joins TRBV9 to TRBJ2-2; 14 bases map to TRBD2. CDR1 is SGDLS, CDR2 YYNGEE, per germline. The CDR3 sequence is 18 residues long. V was pared by 4 bases and J by 3 bases, with 8 bases of the junction left unmatched. The CDR3 sequence: CASSPRLAGGRDTGELFF. The CDR3 region has the DNA TGTGCCAGCAGCCCGAGACTAGCGGGGGGGCGGGACACCGGGGAGCTGTTTTTT.

The rearrangement uses TRBV25-1 and TRBJ1-1; possibly TRBD1 for D (5 bases). V lost 6 bases and J 1 base, leaving 15 bases between the germline ends. The CDR3 is 15 residues long. The germline V gene encodes CDR1 MGHDK and CDR2 SYGVNS. The DNA of the CDR3 is TGTGCCAGCAGCCCTTTGGACACGCCGAACACTGAAGCTTTCTTT. This sequence encodes CASSPLDTPNTEAFF.

The genes are TRBV29-1 and TRBJ1-1; tentative D call: TRBD1 (6 bases). This CDR3 spans 15 amino acids. Germline V gives CDR1 SQVTM, CDR2 ANQGSEA. Trimming removed 1 base at V and 1 base at J, with 13 bases between. CDR3 loop: CSVEGSSTGNTEAFF. The CDR3 region has the DNA TGCAGCGTTGAAGGCTCGTCGACAGGGAACACTGAAGCTTTCTTT.

This clone showed up just a few times. The chain employs TRBV6-5 and TRBJ1-5; tentative D call: TRBD1 (5 bases). The germline V gene encodes CDR1 MNHEY and CDR2 SVGAGI. This CDR3 spans 13 amino acids. V dropped 5 bases and J dropped 8 bases, with 13 bases sitting between them. CDR3 sequence reads: CASSPDPGEPQHF. The CDR3 DNA follows: TGTGCCAGCAGTCCTGACCCGGGGGAGCCCCAGCATTTT.

V usage is TRBV6-1 and J usage is TRBJ1-2; D not resolved. CDR3 length: 13 residues. From germline, CDR1 is MNHNS and CDR2 SASEGT. Between the trimmed V and J ends, which lost 3 bases and 2 bases, there was a span of 7 bases. This CDR3 is CASSDGRNYGYTF. The CDR3 DNA follows: TGTGCCAGCAGTGATGGCCGAAACTATGGCTACACCTTC.

This rearrangement joins TRBV10-3 to TRBJ2-5; D gene ambiguous. CDR3 length: 13 amino acids. Germline V lookup: CDR1 ENHRY, CDR2 SYGVKD. Trimming left V 7 bases short and J 5 bases short, with 14 bases between. The CDR3 here is CAITPRSGETQYF. The CDR3, as DNA: TGTGCCATCACCCCCCGGAGTGGTGAGACCCAGTACTTC.

The V and J genes are TRBV7-2 and TRBJ2-1; perhaps TRBD2 as D (6 bases). Germline V gene sequence: CDR1 SGHTA, CDR2 FQGNSA. Trimming took 0 bases from V and 7 from J, leaving 10 bases between them. The CDR3 has 14 amino acids. The CDR3 protein is CASSLARLANEQFF. CDR3 in DNA: TGTGCCAGCAGCTTAGCGCGGCTAGCGAATGAGCAGTTCTTC.

Notes on this clone: This sample includes further DNA sequences coding for the same CDR3. V and J are TRBV5-1 and TRBJ2-1; 9 nucleotides match TRBD2. The germline gives CDR1 SGHRS, CDR2 YFSETQ. The CDR3 runs 13 residues. With V trimmed by 5 bases and J by 6 bases, 3 bases remained unmatched. CDR3 amino acids: CASSLAGVNEQFF. As DNA, the CDR3 is TGCGCCAGCAGTTTAGCGGGAGTCAATGAGCAGTTCTTC.

V usage is TRBV27 and J usage is TRBJ1-5, with a possible D match to TRBD1 (5 bases). V dropped 10 bases and J dropped 3 bases, with 16 bases sitting between them. This CDR3 spans 14 amino acids. Germline V gives CDR1 MNHEY, CDR2 SMNVEV (reference sequence). For the CDR3, the DNA is TGTGCCACCGGGGGTGATGGGATCAATCAGCCCCAGCATTTT. Protein sequence: CATGGDGINQPQHF.

The CDR3 spells CASSPPGLAGGLGETQYF. Here the CDR3 DNA reads TGTGCCAGCTCACCACCTGGACTAGCGGGGGGTCTCGGAGAGACCCAGTACTTC. J is TRBJ2-5 and V is TRBV18; TRBD2 matches at 14 bases. V dropped 0 bases and J dropped 4; count of bases not matched to a gene: 7. Germline assignment: CDR1 KGHSH and CDR2 LQKENI. This CDR3 is built from 18 residues.

This clone was recorded at least ten times. The chain joins TRBV6-1 to TRBJ2-7, with 7 bases lining up with TRBD2. The length of the CDR3 is 16 residues. CDR1 and CDR2 from the germline V gene are MNHNS and SASEGT. J gave up 4 bases and V 1 base, and 10 bases lay outside the gene matches. In DNA form, the CDR3 reads TGTGCCAGCAGTGAAGAGAGAGCGGGGTATGGGTACGAGCAGTACTTC. Residues: CASSEERAGYGYEQYF.

The rearrangement links TRBV9 to TRBJ2-5; 8 bases are shared with TRBD2. With V trimmed by 1 base and J by 2 bases, 13 bases remained unmatched. The CDR3 covers 18 residues. Germline V gene sequence: CDR1 SGDLS, CDR2 YYNGEE. As DNA, the CDR3 is TGTGCCAGCAGCGTAACCCCCCGGGGGGGGATAAGTCAAGAGACCCAGTACTTC. Translating gives CASSVTPRGGISQETQYF.

CDR3 amino acids: CALRPEENTEAFF. Here the CDR3 DNA reads TGTGCCCTCAGGCCTGAAGAGAACACTGAAGCTTTCTTT. V is TRBV12-3 or TRBV12-4 and J is TRBJ1-1, with D uncertain. The CDR3 totals 13 residues. Trimming shortened V by 11 bases and J by 1 base, and 14 bases separated the two germline ends.

In its sample, this clone was seen a few times. The chain has TRBV19 and TRBJ2-7; 8 bases are a match to TRBD1. The CDR3 contains 13 residues. The V gene end was trimmed by 9 bases and the J gene end by 1 base; junction bases not matched to a gene: 5. Germline CDR1 is LNHDA and CDR2 is SQIVND (reference sequence). The CDR3 DNA is TGTGCCAGCGGACAGGGCCGATCCTACGAGCAGTACTTC. Translating gives CASGQGRSYEQYF.

The chain uses TRBV11-2 and TRBJ2-5, with 11 bases lining up with TRBD2. Germline CDR1 and CDR2: SGHAT and FQNNGV. CDR3 length: 17 amino acids. J gave up 5 bases and V 1 base, and 9 bases lay outside the gene matches. CDR3 in DNA: TGTGCCAGCAGCTTAGGTTTGCTAGCGGGGGGCCGGGAGACCCAGTACTTC. Protein product: CASSLGLLAGGRETQYF.

The genes are TRBV7-6 and TRBJ2-3, with 16 bases identical to TRBD2. The trim removed 5 bases at V and 3 bases at J, leaving 8 bases unmatched. The CDR3 extends over 18 amino acids. Germline V gene sequence: CDR1 SGHVS, CDR2 FNYEAQ. The CDR3 sequence is CASSPGLAGGLMTDTQYF. CDR3 bases: TGTGCCAGCAGCCCGGGACTAGCGGGGGGGCTAATGACAGATACGCAGTATTTT.

This rearrangement joins TRBV29-1 to TRBJ2-1, with 12 positions matching TRBD2. The CDR3 consists of 17 residues. Germline values: CDR1 SQVTM, CDR2 ANQGSEA. V gave up 3 bases and J gave up 7 bases; unmatched junction bases: 13. CDR3 in amino acids: CSVDGLSSGGARNEQFF. The DNA of the CDR3 is TGCAGCGTTGATGGGTTGTCTAGCGGGGGGGCAAGGAATGAGCAGTTCTTC.

On this clone: At one boundary the junction diverges from the germline segment, which might be a read error. The CDR3 DNA reads as TGTGCTAGTGGGTTGGGACTTACATTGAGCGATGAGCAGTTCTTC. It yields the protein CASGLGLTLSDEQFF. V usage is TRBV12-5 and J usage is TRBJ2-1, with TRBD2 as a possible D gene (6 bases). The germline V gene encodes CDR1 LGHNT and CDR2 FRNRAP. This CDR3 has 15 residues.

The chain has TRBV19 and TRBJ2-3, with a tentative D call TRBD1 (5 bases). The germline gives CDR1 LNHDA, CDR2 SQIVND (reference sequence). V lost 6 bases and J 2 bases, leaving 6 bases between the germline ends. CDR3 length equals 12 residues. The CDR3: CASRDTTDTQYF. The CDR3 DNA follows: TGTGCCAGTAGGGACACCACAGATACGCAGTATTTT.

This chain links TRBV6-5 with TRBJ2-1; 8 bases agree with TRBD2. CDR1 and CDR2 from the germline V gene are MNHEY and SVGAGI. Losses at the gene ends were 2 bases for V and 7 bases for J; bases not matched to a gene: 4. This CDR3 is built from 14 residues. The CDR3 nucleotides are TGTGCCAGCAGTTACAAGGTAGCGGGGAATGAGCAGTTCTTC. Its translation is CASSYKVAGNEQFF.

V gene TRBV5-1 combines with J gene TRBJ1-2; D unclear. The germline gives CDR1 SGHRS, CDR2 YFSETQ. CDR3 length equals 14 residues. Trimming pared 1 base from V and 2 bases from J, leaving 9 bases between. The CDR3 nucleotides are TGCGCCAGCAGCTTGATAGCAGCGAACTATGGCTACACCTTC. Amino acid sequence: CASSLIAANYGYTF.

The CDR3 reads CASSQGRNTEAFF. CDR3 sequence (DNA): TGCGCCAGCAGCCAGGGGCGCAACACTGAAGCTTTCTTT. This chain uses TRBV5-1 with TRBJ1-1, with D perhaps TRBD1 (6 bases). Germline CDR1 SGHRS, CDR2 YFSETQ. V was pared by 4 bases and J by 2 bases, with 9 bases between. The CDR3 totals 13 residues.